A selection of T cell receptor beta chains follows, all from one sample in a study of beta chain features in type 1 diabetes. Clones were read by immunoSEQ multiplex PCR, and TCRdb kept only the in-frame ones, dropping some. Among about 160,000 clones, around 8.6% were seen once, and the ten largest hold 0.45% to 0.55%. Sequencing was done on a sample of central memory CD4+ T cells from blood. All receptors come from a woman younger than 35 with type 1 diabetes. CDR3s include the opening cysteine and the closing phenylalanine or tryptophan. A D gene is named only where the DNA matches it firmly. Part of the rows lack a size; the others show once, few, many or a class for expanded clones.

v_gene,d_gene,j_gene,abundance,CDR3aa,CDR3nt
TRBV5-1,TRBD1,TRBJ1-2,few,CASSPDHTGAGGYTF,TGCGCCAGCAGCCCGGACCACACAGGGGCTGGTGGCTACACCTTC
TRBV11-3,.,TRBJ2-5,.,CASSLYNRGETQYF,TGTGCCAGCAGCTTATATAACAGAGGGGAGACCCAGTACTTC
TRBV2,.,TRBJ2-5,few,CASSQGGVETQYF,TGTGCCAGCTCTCAGGGGGGAGTTGAGACCCAGTACTTC
TRBV7-2,.,TRBJ1-1,few,CASSLGSRDTEAFF,TGTGCCAGCAGCTTAGGGTCCAGGGACACTGAAGCTTTCTTT
TRBV11-3,TRBD2,TRBJ2-3,few,CASSSRTSALTDTQYF,TGTGCCAGCAGCTCCAGGACTAGCGCTCTTACAGATACGCAGTATTTT
TRBV6-6,.,TRBJ2-1,.,CASSYSLTSSNEQFF,TGTGCCAGCAGTTACTCGTTAACTAGCAGCAATGAGCAGTTCTTC
TRBV30,.,TRBJ2-5,.,CAWRKRQSQETQYF,TGTGCCTGGAGGAAAAGACAATCGCAAGAGACCCAGTACTTC
TRBV5-1,.,TRBJ2-3,.,CASSPSGQITDTQYF,TGCGCCAGCAGCCCGAGTGGGCAGATCACAGATACGCAGTATTTT
TRBV27,.,TRBJ1-1,few,CASSLRQGGTEAFF,TGTGCCAGCAGTTTACGGCAGGGAGGGACTGAAGCTTTCTTT
TRBV11-2,.,TRBJ2-1,.,CASSPPGAPEQFF,TGTGCCAGCAGTCCTCCTGGGGCCCCTGAGCAGTTCTTC
TRBV6-6,.,TRBJ2-4,.,CASSYSTGTGSIQYF,TGTGCCAGCAGTTACTCAACAGGGACGGGGAGCATTCAGTACTTC
TRBV19,TRBD1,TRBJ2-7,.,CASSMDRGLMYEQYF,TGTGCCAGTAGTATGGACAGGGGCCTGATGTACGAGCAGTACTTC